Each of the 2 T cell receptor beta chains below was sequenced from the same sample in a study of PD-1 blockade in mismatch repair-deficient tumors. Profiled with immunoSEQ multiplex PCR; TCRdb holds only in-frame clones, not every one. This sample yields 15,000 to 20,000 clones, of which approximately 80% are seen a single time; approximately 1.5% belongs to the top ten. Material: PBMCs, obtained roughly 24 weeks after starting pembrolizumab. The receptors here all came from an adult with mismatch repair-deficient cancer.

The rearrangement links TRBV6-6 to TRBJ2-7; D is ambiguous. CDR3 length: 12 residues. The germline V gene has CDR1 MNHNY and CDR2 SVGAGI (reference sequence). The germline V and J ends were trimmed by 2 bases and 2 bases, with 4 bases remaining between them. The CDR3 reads CASSYGPYEQYF. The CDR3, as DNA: TGTGCCAGCAGTTACGGCCCCTACGAGCAGTACTTC.

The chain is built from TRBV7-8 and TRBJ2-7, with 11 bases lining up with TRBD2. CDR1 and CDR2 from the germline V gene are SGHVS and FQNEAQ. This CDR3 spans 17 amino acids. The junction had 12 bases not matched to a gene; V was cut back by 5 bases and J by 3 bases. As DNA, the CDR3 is TGTGCCAGCAGCCCAGGGTATAGCGGGAGGGGGGTCTACGAGCAGTACTTC. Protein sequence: CASSPGYSGRGVYEQYF.